The clone carrying this T cell receptor (beta chain) has ten or more counts. Antigen unknown. TCRdb processed the 5' RACE reads anew with MiXCR; each CDR3 protein has one entry. The sample includes some 560,000 distinct CDR3 sequences, around 9.6% of them seen just once. Trimming took off 1 base at V and 3 bases at J, with 7 bases between the two ends. The CDR3 spans 13 residues. Per germline, CDR1 SEHNR and CDR2 FQNEAQ (reference sequence). This sample was included in a study of identical twins. Study-wide results and caveats: Conclusions came from cross-sectional statistical analysis, not from following the same donors.

This sample also belongs to another study, concerning yellow fever vaccine responses in identical twins.

The sample comprised PBMCs. V and J are TRBV7-9 and TRBJ2-7, with D hard to call. This clonotype was obtained from a woman between 18 and 29 years old in good health. The DNA of the CDR3 is TGTGCCAGCAGCTTAGATGACAACTACGAGCAGTACTTC. The encoded protein is CASSLDDNYEQYF.